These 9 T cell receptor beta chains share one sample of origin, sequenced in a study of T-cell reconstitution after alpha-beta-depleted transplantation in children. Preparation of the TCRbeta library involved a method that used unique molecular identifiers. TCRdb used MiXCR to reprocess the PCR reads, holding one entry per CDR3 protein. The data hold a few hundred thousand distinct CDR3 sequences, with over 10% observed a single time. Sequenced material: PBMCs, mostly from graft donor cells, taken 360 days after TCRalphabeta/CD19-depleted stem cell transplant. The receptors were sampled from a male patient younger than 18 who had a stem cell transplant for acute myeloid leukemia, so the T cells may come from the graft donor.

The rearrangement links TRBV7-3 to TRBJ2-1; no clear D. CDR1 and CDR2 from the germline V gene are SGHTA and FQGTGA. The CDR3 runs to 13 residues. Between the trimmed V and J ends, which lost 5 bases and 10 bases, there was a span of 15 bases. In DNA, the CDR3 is TGTGCCAGCAGCCCCCTCCGAGCAACCGAGCAGTTCTTC. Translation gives CASSPLRATEQFF.

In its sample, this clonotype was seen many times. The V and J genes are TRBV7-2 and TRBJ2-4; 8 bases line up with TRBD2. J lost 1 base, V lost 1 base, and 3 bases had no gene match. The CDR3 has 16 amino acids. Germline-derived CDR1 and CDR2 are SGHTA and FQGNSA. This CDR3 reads CASSLVASGAKNIQYF. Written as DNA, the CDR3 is TGTGCCAGCAGCTTAGTGGCTAGCGGGGCCAAAAACATTCAGTACTTC.

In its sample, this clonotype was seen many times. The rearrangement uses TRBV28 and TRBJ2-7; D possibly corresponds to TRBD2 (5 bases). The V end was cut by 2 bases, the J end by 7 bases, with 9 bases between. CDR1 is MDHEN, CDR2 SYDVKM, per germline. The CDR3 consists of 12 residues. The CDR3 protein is CASSLVAREQYF. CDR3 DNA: TGTGCCAGCAGTTTAGTAGCGCGGGAGCAGTACTTC.

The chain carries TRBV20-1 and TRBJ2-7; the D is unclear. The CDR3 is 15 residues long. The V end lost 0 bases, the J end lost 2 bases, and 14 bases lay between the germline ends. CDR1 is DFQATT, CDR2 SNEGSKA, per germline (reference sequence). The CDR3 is CSARDLVRTTYEQYF. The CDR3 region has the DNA TGCAGTGCTAGAGATCTTGTCAGGACGACCTACGAGCAGTACTTC.

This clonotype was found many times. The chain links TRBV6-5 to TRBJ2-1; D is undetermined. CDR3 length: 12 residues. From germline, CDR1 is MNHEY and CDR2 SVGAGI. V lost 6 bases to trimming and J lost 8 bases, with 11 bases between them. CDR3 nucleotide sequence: TGTGCCAGCAGGTCGAGTTTGGATGAGCAGTTCTTC. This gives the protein CASRSSLDEQFF.

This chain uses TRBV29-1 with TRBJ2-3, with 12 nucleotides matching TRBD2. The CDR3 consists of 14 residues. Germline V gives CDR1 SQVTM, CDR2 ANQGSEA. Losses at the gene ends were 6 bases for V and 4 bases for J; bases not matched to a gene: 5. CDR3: CSVSTSGRPDTQYF. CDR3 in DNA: TGCAGCGTGAGCACTAGCGGGAGGCCAGATACGCAGTATTTT.

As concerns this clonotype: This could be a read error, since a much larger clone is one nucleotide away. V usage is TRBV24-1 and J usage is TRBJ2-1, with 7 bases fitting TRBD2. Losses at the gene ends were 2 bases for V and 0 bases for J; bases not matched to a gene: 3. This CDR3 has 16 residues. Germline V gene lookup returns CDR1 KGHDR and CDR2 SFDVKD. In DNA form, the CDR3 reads TGTGCCACCAGTGATTCTAGCGGCCCCTCCTACAATGAGCAGTTCTTC. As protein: CATSDSSGPSYNEQFF.

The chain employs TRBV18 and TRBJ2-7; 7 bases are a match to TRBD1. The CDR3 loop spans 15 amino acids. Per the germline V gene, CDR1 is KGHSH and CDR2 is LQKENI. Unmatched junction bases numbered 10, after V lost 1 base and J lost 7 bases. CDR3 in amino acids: CASSPLQGPWGEQYF. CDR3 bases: TGTGCCAGCTCACCACTACAGGGGCCATGGGGGGAGCAGTACTTC.

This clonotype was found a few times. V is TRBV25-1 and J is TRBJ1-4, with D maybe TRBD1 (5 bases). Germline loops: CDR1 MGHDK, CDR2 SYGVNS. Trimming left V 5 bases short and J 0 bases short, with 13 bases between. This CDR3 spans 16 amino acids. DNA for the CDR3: TGTGCCAGCAGTCCCTTTGCCAGGGCAACTAATGAAAAACTGTTTTTT. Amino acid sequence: CASSPFARATNEKLFF.